These 2 T cell receptor beta chains were all obtained from the same sample, sequenced in a study of T cell repertoires in cytomegalovirus infection. MiXCR, applied by TCRdb to the reads, yields one record per CDR3 protein. The sample contains around 530,000 distinct CDR3 sequences, 26% of which appear only once. Sequenced material: PBMCs. The receptors come from a human donor in good health (CMV status not recorded). Some clones in this sample may be carry-over from other donors' samples.

This clonotype was detected only a few times. The rearrangement uses TRBV7-2 and TRBJ1-5; D unresolved. Germline V gene sequence: CDR1 SGHTA, CDR2 FQGNSA. Trimming removed 6 bases from V and 6 bases from J, with 12 bases in between. The CDR3 runs 13 residues. As DNA, the CDR3 is TGTGCCAGCAGTCCCCCTAACGCTCAGCCCCAGCATTTT. Its protein product is CASSPPNAQPQHF.

The CDR3 region has the DNA TGTGCCAGCAGCGTAGAGGGGGGCCCCTACGAGCAGTACTTC. Translating gives CASSVEGGPYEQYF. The chain has TRBV9 and TRBJ2-7, with D possibly called TRBD1 or TRBD2 (6 bases each). V was trimmed by 0 bases and J by 2 bases, leaving 9 bases between them. CDR1 SGDLS and CDR2 YYNGEE come from the germline V gene. The CDR3 totals 14 residues.